This T cell receptor beta chain was observed in a study of blood T cell repertoires in COVID-19. Study details: The origin of the acute and convalescent COVID-19 samples was the United States, Italy and Spain.

How the authors handled the data: Amplified reference gene primers provided the basis for estimating nucleated cell counts. TCRdb's copy holds only in-frame clones and misses some; the assay was immunoSEQ multiplex PCR. V and J calls and clone size are those listed in that table; D and trimming were worked out from the DNA. The repertoire holds roughly 260,000 clones, with approximately 86% as singletons. V shed 2 bases and J shed 5 bases, with 12 bases lying between them. In germline, CDR1 is SGHTA, CDR2 FQGNSA. This CDR3 comprises 14 residues. The sequence was obtained from a woman aged 18-35 years with acute or convalescent COVID-19. Specimen: peripheral blood. The rearrangement links TRBV7-2 to TRBJ2-5; perhaps TRBD2 as D (5 bases). The CDR3 loop is CASSLQIGKETQYF. The CDR3 coding sequence is TGTGCCAGCAGCTTACAAATCGGGAAGGAGACCCAGTACTTC.